These T cell receptor beta chains were read from a single sample in a study of OX40 agonist ivuxolimab in advanced cancers. TCRdb's copy holds only in-frame clones and misses some; the assay was immunoSEQ multiplex PCR. The sample carries just over 90,000 clones, around 94% recorded once. The specimen comprised CD4+ or CD8+ T cells sorted from blood, sampled in a trial of the OX40 agonist ivuxolimab. The receptors here all came from an adult with an advanced solid tumor such as melanoma, head and neck, liver or kidney cancer. The CDR3 runs from the conserved cysteine through the conserved F or W. The D gene is left open where the match is weak. Some rows have no size entry. The others give once, few or many, or a class for an expanded clone.

d_gene	v_gene	len	abundance	j_gene	CDR3aa	CDR3nt
-	TRBV11-2	12	-	TRBJ2-7	CASSRTYYEQYF	TGTGCCAGCAGCCGGACCTACTACGAGCAGTACTTC
TRBD2	TRBV7-9	16	once	TRBJ2-3	CASSLEGLAGRDTQYF	TGTGCCAGCAGCTTAGAGGGACTAGCGGGAAGAGATACGCAGTATTTT
-	TRBV10-1	12	-	TRBJ2-1	CASIPRGGEQFF	TGCGCCAGCATTCCTCGGGGCGGTGAGCAGTTCTTC
TRBD1	TRBV10-1	14	-	TRBJ2-3	CASRWDRGTDTQYF	TGCGCCAGCCGTTGGGACAGGGGTACAGATACGCAGTATTTT
TRBD2	TRBV30	15	-	TRBJ2-3	CAWSLTSGNTDTQYF	TGTGCCTGGAGTCTGACTAGCGGGAACACAGATACGCAGTATTTT
TRBD2	TRBV7-8	17	-	TRBJ2-5	CASRAFLAGAFLETQYF	TGTGCCAGCCGAGCCTTCTTAGCGGGAGCTTTTCTCGAGACCCAGTACTTC
-	TRBV6-1	17	-	TRBJ2-1	CASSEMSGTLSYNEQFF	TGTGCCAGCAGTGAGATGTCCGGGACTCTTTCCTACAATGAGCAGTTCTTC
-	TRBV7-9	15	once	TRBJ2-3	CASGTDHRPTDTQYF	TGTGCCAGCGGTACCGACCACCGCCCCACAGATACGCAGTATTTT
-	TRBV6-5	13	-	TRBJ2-1	CASTTRSYNEQFF	TGTGCCAGCACAACCCGCTCCTACAATGAGCAGTTCTTC
TRBD1	TRBV27	14	-	TRBJ2-7	CASMLAGGFNEQYF	TGTGCCAGCATGTTGGCAGGGGGTTTCAACGAGCAGTACTTC
-	TRBV25-1	13	-	TRBJ2-5	CASSAGVGETQYF	TGTGCCAGCAGTGCCGGGGTCGGGGAGACCCAGTACTTC
-	TRBV4-3	16	-	TRBJ2-1	CASSPLIQRRNNEQFF	TGCGCCAGCAGCCCACTGATCCAGCGGAGAAACAATGAGCAGTTCTTC
TRBD1	TRBV9	15	-	TRBJ1-5	CASSETGGLNQPQHF	TGTGCCAGCAGCGAGACAGGGGGCTTAAATCAGCCCCAGCATTTT
-	TRBV28	11	-	TRBJ1-5	CASSSGQPQHF	TGTGCCAGCAGTTCCGGTCAGCCCCAGCATTTT
-	TRBV20-1	11	-	TRBJ1-1	CSATLDVEAFF	TGCAGTGCTACCTTGGACGTTGAAGCTTTCTTT
TRBD2	TRBV19	15	-	TRBJ2-1	CASRTSGSSYNEQFF	TGTGCCAGTAGAACTAGCGGCAGCTCCTACAATGAGCAGTTCTTC
-	TRBV27	13	-	TRBJ2-3	CASSLFVPDTQYF	TGTGCCAGCAGTTTATTCGTCCCAGATACGCAGTATTTT
-	TRBV2	12	-	TRBJ1-1	CASWRTGGDAFF	TGTGCCAGCTGGAGGACGGGCGGTGATGCTTTCTTT
TRBD2	TRBV5-6	13	-	TRBJ2-7	CASSREDSYEQYF	TGTGCCAGCAGCCGGGAGGACTCCTACGAGCAGTACTTC
TRBD1	TRBV19	16	-	TRBJ2-1	CASSIWDRGLSNEQFF	TGTGCCAGTAGTATATGGGACAGGGGGCTTTCGAATGAGCAGTTCTTC
TRBD1	TRBV11-2	17	-	TRBJ1-1	CASSLVGRGRRDTEAFF	TGTGCCAGCAGCTTAGTGGGCAGGGGGCGAAGGGACACTGAAGCTTTCTTT
-	TRBV9	15	-	TRBJ2-2	CASSVAGGDTGELFF	TGTGCCAGCAGCGTAGCGGGCGGGGACACCGGGGAGCTGTTTTTT
TRBD1	TRBV4-1	15	-	TRBJ1-6	CASSPSTQGAAPLHF	TGCGCCAGCAGCCCATCAACACAGGGGGCGGCACCCCTCCACTTT
-	TRBV2	15	-	TRBJ2-3	CASGGGTVRADTQYF	TGTGCCAGCGGTGGAGGGACGGTGCGCGCAGATACGCAGTATTTT
-	TRBV10-3	16	-	TRBJ2-3	CAISERASAYTDTQYF	TGTGCCATCAGTGAGCGGGCTTCGGCCTACACAGATACGCAGTATTTT
-	TRBV7-2	14	-	TRBJ2-7	CASSLSGLVYEQYF	TGTGCCAGCAGCCTTTCCGGACTCGTCTACGAGCAGTACTTC
-	TRBV28	14	-	TRBJ1-6	CASNLRGYNSPLHF	TGTGCCAGCAATCTCCGGGGATATAATTCACCCCTCCACTTT
-	TRBV27	17	once	TRBJ2-2	CASSLYGGRPNTGELFF	TGTGCCAGCAGTTTATACGGGGGTCGTCCGAACACCGGGGAGCTGTTTTTT
-	TRBV11-2	18	-	TRBJ1-1	CASSLYWSEGPSSTEAFF	TGTGCCAGCAGCTTATATTGGTCCGAGGGGCCCTCTTCCACTGAAGCTTTCTTT
-	TRBV27	10	-	TRBJ2-7	CASSSYEQYF	TGTGCCAGCAGTTCCTACGAGCAGTACTTC
-	TRBV27	13	-	TRBJ2-2	CASSLSYTGELFF	TGTGCCAGCAGTTTATCTTACACCGGGGAGCTGTTTTTT
-	TRBV27	14	-	TRBJ2-3	CASSIQGFTDTQYF	TGTGCCAGCAGTATCCAGGGTTTTACAGATACGCAGTATTTT
TRBD2	TRBV2	15	once	TRBJ2-1	CASRGAGLSYNEQFF	TGTGCCAGCAGGGGAGCGGGGCTCTCCTACAATGAGCAGTTCTTC
-	TRBV5-8	13	-	TRBJ2-7	CASSLGPRNEQYF	TGTGCCAGCAGCCTGGGACCTAGGAACGAGCAGTACTTC
-	TRBV4-2	13	-	TRBJ1-5	CASSLGQNQPQHF	TGTGCCAGCAGCCTCGGACAGAATCAGCCCCAGCATTTT
-	TRBV18	14	-	TRBJ1-3	CASSPDTVGNTIYF	TGTGCCAGCTCACCTGACACAGTTGGAAACACCATATATTTT
-	TRBV21-1	14	-	TRBJ2-5	CASSSRTGEETQYF	TGTGCCAGCAGCTCTCGGACAGGGGAAGAGACCCAGTACTTC
-	TRBV6-4	14	-	TRBJ1-1	CASSARGLNTEAFF	TGTGCCAGCAGTGCTAGGGGCTTGAACACTGAAGCTTTCTTT
-	TRBV5-1	12	once	TRBJ2-5	CASSLAMETQYF	TGCGCCAGCAGCTTGGCTATGGAGACCCAGTACTTC
TRBD2	TRBV27	21	-	TRBJ2-1	CASSFLSGTSGGYIPYNEQFF	TGTGCCAGCAGTTTCCTCTCCGGGACTAGCGGGGGATATATCCCTTACAATGAGCAGTTCTTC
-	TRBV4-1	17	-	TRBJ1-2	CASSQGNLREGPGGYTF	TGCGCCAGCAGCCAAGGAAATCTAAGGGAGGGGCCAGGTGGCTACACCTTC
TRBD1	TRBV4-1	15	-	TRBJ2-3	CASSQQGVSTDTQYF	TGCGCCAGCAGCCAACAGGGGGTTAGCACAGATACGCAGTATTTT
-	TRBV6-1	20	-	TRBJ1-5	CASSEGGGLGPRLSNQPQHF	TGTGCCAGCAGTGAAGGGGGGGGACTAGGGCCCCGGCTTAGCAATCAGCCCCAGCATTTT
TRBD1	TRBV9	15	-	TRBJ1-2	CASSARTGNNYGYTF	TGTGCCAGCAGCGCCCGGACAGGGAACAACTATGGCTACACCTTC
-	TRBV6-1	14	once	TRBJ1-1	CASSIRTAGTEAFF	TGTGCCAGCAGTATCAGGACGGCGGGTACTGAAGCTTTCTTT
-	TRBV6-5	15	-	TRBJ2-3	CASSSRRGGTDTQYF	TGTGCCAGCAGTTCGAGACGAGGGGGCACAGATACGCAGTATTTT
-	TRBV19	13	-	TRBJ2-2	CASRRGNTGELFF	TGTGCCAGTAGGCGCGGAAACACCGGGGAGCTGTTTTTT
-	TRBV4-1	16	-	TRBJ2-7	CASSQDTGVRTYEQYF	TGCGCCAGCAGCCAAGATACCGGGGTTCGGACCTACGAGCAGTACTTC
-	TRBV23-1	13	-	TRBJ2-7	CASSQSGSYEQYF	TGCGCCAGCAGTCAATCGGGGAGCTACGAGCAGTACTTC
-	TRBV5-4	12	-	TRBJ2-1	CASSWNYNEQFF	TGTGCCAGCAGCTGGAATTACAATGAGCAGTTCTTC
-	TRBV4-1	15	-	TRBJ2-1	CASSQLPGSYNEQFF	TGCGCCAGCAGCCAATTACCGGGGTCCTACAATGAGCAGTTCTTC
-	TRBV21-1	13	-	TRBJ1-2	CASSKGPNYGYTF	TGTGCCAGCAGCAAAGGGCCGAACTATGGCTACACCTTC
TRBD1	TRBV19	13	-	TRBJ1-2	CASSVTGGYGYTF	TGTGCCAGTAGTGTAACAGGGGGCTATGGCTACACCTTC
TRBD2	TRBV12-5	15	-	TRBJ2-5	CASAQGLAVQETQYF	TGTGCTAGTGCCCAGGGACTAGCGGTACAAGAGACCCAGTACTTC
TRBD1	TRBV11-2	15	-	TRBJ1-1	CASSLVGRGRPEAFF	TGTGCCAGCAGCTTAGTCGGCAGGGGGCGCCCTGAAGCTTTCTTT
TRBD1	TRBV29-1	13	-	TRBJ2-7	CSVTGELSYEQYF	TGCAGCGTGACAGGGGAGCTATCCTACGAGCAGTACTTC
-	TRBV4-1	15	few	TRBJ2-7	CASSQSGTTAYEQYF	TGCGCCAGCAGCCAGTCCGGGACGACAGCCTACGAGCAGTACTTC
-	TRBV27	11	-	TRBJ1-2	CASRDFYGYTF	TGTGCCAGCAGGGACTTCTATGGCTACACCTTC